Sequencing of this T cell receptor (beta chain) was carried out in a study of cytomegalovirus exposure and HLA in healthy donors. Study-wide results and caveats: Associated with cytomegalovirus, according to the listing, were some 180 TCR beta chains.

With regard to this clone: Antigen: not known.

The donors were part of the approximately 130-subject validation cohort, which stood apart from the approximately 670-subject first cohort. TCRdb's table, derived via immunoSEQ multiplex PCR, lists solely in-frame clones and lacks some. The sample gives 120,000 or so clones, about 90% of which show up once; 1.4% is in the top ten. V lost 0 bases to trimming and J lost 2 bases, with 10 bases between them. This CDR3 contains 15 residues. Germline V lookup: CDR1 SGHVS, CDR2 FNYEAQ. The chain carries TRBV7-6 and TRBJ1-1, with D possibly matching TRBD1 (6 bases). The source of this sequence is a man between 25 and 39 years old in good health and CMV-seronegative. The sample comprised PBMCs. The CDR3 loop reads CASSLAGHGNTEAFF. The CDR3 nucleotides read TGTGCCAGCAGCTTAGCGGGACACGGAAACACTGAAGCTTTCTTT.